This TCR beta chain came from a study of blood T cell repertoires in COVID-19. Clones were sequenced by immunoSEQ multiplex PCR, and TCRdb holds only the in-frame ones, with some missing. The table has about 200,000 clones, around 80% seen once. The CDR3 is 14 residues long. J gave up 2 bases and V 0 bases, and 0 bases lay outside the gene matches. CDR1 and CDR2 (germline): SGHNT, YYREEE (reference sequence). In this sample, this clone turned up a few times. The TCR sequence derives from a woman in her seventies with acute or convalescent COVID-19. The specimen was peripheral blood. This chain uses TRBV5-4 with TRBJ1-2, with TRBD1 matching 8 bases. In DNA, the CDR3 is TGTGCCAGCAGCTTGGCAGGGGGCAACTATGGCTACACCTTC. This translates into CASSLAGGNYGYTF.